This entry lists 28 T cell receptor beta chains sequenced from one sample in a study of shared clonotypes between healthy human individuals. Clones were read by immunoSEQ multiplex PCR, and TCRdb kept only the in-frame ones, dropping some. Among about 1.9 million clones listed, over 85% were seen once. Terminally differentiated effector memory CD45RA+ cells were excluded by CCR7 positive selection of CD45RO-negative cells. The specimen sequenced was naive CD8+ T cells from PBMCs. The receptor source for this set is a man between 18 and 29 years old in good health. Some clones in this sample may be carry-over from other donors' samples.

This rearrangement joins TRBV4-3 to TRBJ2-5, with D possibly matching TRBD2 (6 bases). Trimming shortened V by 3 bases and J by 4 bases, and 9 bases separated the two germline ends. Looked up from germline, CDR1 is LGHNA and CDR2 is YSLEER. The CDR3 consists of 13 residues. CDR3 sequence: CASSHGTRETQYF. The CDR3 DNA is TGCGCCAGCAGCCACGGGACTCGAGAGACCCAGTACTTC.

The gene calls are TRBV28 and TRBJ1-1, with D possibly TRBD1 on 6 matching bases. Germline V gives CDR1 MDHEN, CDR2 SYDVKM. V lost 6 bases and J 6 bases, leaving 17 bases between the germline ends. This CDR3 spans 14 amino acids. The CDR3 DNA sequence: TGTGCCAGCAGCCACCTAGGGGGAAGCGCTGAAGCTTTCTTT. This encodes CASSHLGGSAEAFF.

The chain is built from TRBV29-1 and TRBJ2-1; no clear D. CDR3 length equals 12 residues. The V gene lost 4 bases and the J gene lost 6 bases, with 10 bases spanning the gap. Germline V gene lookup returns CDR1 SQVTM and CDR2 ANQGSEA. CDR3 sequence reads: CSVVAGFNEQFF. In nucleotides, the CDR3 is TGCAGCGTTGTGGCAGGCTTCAATGAGCAGTTCTTC.

The V call is TRBV7-2, the J call TRBJ2-3; TRBD2 matches at 9 bases. The V segment lost 4 bases and the J segment 3 bases; nucleotides outside the gene matches: 8. The germline V gene encodes CDR1 SGHTA and CDR2 FQGNSA. This CDR3 contains 16 residues. Here the CDR3 reads CASSSREGGETDTQYF. CDR3 DNA: TGTGCCAGCAGCTCGCGGGAGGGCGGGGAAACAGATACGCAGTATTTT.

The genes are TRBV15 and TRBJ1-5, with 9 bases identical to TRBD1. Losses at the gene ends were 4 bases for V and 4 bases for J; bases not matched to a gene: 2. CDR1 is LNHNV, CDR2 YYDKDF, per germline (reference sequence). The CDR3 consists of 14 residues. The CDR3 coding sequence is TGTGCCACCAGCACCGGGACAGGGAATCAGCCCCAGCATTTT. It translates to CATSTGTGNQPQHF.

The V call is TRBV9, the J call TRBJ2-7; the D is unclear. V lost 4 bases and J 5 bases, leaving 16 bases between the germline ends. From germline, CDR1 is SGDLS and CDR2 YYNGEE. The CDR3 runs 14 residues. The DNA for the CDR3 is TGTGCCAGCAGCCCCCGGACGGTTATGGACGAGCAGTACTTC. It translates to CASSPRTVMDEQYF.

In this sample, this clone turned up once. This chain joins TRBV5-4 and TRBJ2-2; the match to TRBD1 covers 7 bases. The germline V gene encodes CDR1 SGHNT and CDR2 YYREEE (reference sequence). The length of the CDR3 is 14 residues. V gave up 7 bases and J gave up 2 bases; unmatched junction bases: 5. CDR3 region: CASPRDSNTGELFF. CDR3 DNA: TGTGCCAGCCCCCGGGACAGTAACACCGGGGAGCTGTTTTTT. Based on the CDR3 plus reference TRBV5-4 and TRBJ2-2, the full variable domain is ETGVTQSPTHLIKTRGQQVTLRCSSQSGHNTVSWYQQALGQGPQFIFQYYREEENGRGNFPPRFSGLQFPNYSSELNVNALELDDSALYLCASPRDSNTGELFFGEGSRLTVL.

The V and J genes are TRBV18 and TRBJ2-7; 7 bases map to TRBD1. The CDR3 is made up of 14 amino acids. J was trimmed by 2 bases and V by 2 bases; bases with no gene match: 3. Germline CDR1 KGHSH, CDR2 LQKENI. The CDR3 here is CASSPTGDTYEQYF. As DNA, the CDR3 is TGTGCCAGCTCACCAACAGGGGATACCTACGAGCAGTACTTC.

V and J are TRBV13 and TRBJ2-7, with D tentatively TRBD2 (6 bases). The germline V gene has CDR1 PRHDT and CDR2 FYEKMQ (reference sequence). V lost 3 bases to trimming and J lost 2 bases, with 11 bases between them. The CDR3 consists of 14 residues. The CDR3 DNA follows: TGTGCCAGCAGCTTCGCGGGACCTACCTACGAGCAGTACTTC. It yields the protein CASSFAGPTYEQYF.

In this sample, this clone turned up a few times. CDR3 sequence (DNA): TGTGCCAGCAGTCTGGACGTGAACACTGAAGCTTTCTTT. It yields the protein CASSLDVNTEAFF. V and J are TRBV28 and TRBJ1-1; no clear D gene. The CDR3 contains 13 residues. With 5 bases removed from V and 0 bases from J, the gap between germline ends came to 7 bases. The germline CDR1 and CDR2 sequences are MDHEN and SYDVKM.

V usage is TRBV5-1 and J usage is TRBJ1-1; D is perhaps TRBD1 (6 bases). V shed 0 bases and J shed 3 bases, with 21 bases lying between them. Germline lookup yields CDR1 SGHRS and CDR2 YFSETQ. The CDR3 is made up of 18 amino acids. The CDR3, as DNA: TGCGCCAGCAGCTTGGAAATGTTGCTGGGGGGCGCGTACACTGAAGCTTTCTTT. Its protein is CASSLEMLLGGAYTEAFF.

The genes are TRBV4-1 and TRBJ1-1; no clear D. The CDR3 is 15 residues long. The V and J ends lost 2 bases and 4 bases respectively, with 14 bases between them. Germline V gene lookup returns CDR1 MGHRA and CDR2 YSYEKL. DNA of the CDR3: TGCGCCAGCAGCCAACTTCAGGCGGGAGGCACTGAAGCTTTCTTT. Translation gives CASSQLQAGGTEAFF.

This clone turned up a few times. A much larger clone lies a single base off, so this may be a read error. Other nucleotide sequences in the sample specify the same CDR3. This sequence joins TRBV7-9 and TRBJ1-1; D perhaps matches TRBD1 (6 bases). CDR1 and CDR2 from the germline V gene are SEHNR and FQNEAQ (reference sequence). The CDR3 length is 12 residues. V was trimmed by 3 bases and J by 4 bases, leaving 6 bases between them. CDR3 residues: CASSLGATEAFF. The CDR3 DNA follows: TGTGCCAGCAGCTTGGGGGCCACTGAAGCTTTCTTT.

The J gene is TRBJ2-1, the V gene TRBV5-4; D is uncertain. The CDR3 sequence is 16 residues long. V lost 4 bases and J 0 bases, leaving 14 bases between the germline ends. Germline values: CDR1 SGHNT, CDR2 YYREEE (reference sequence). The CDR3 protein is CASSQAVLSSYNEQFF. CDR3 nucleotide sequence: TGTGCCAGCAGCCAGGCGGTACTTAGCTCCTACAATGAGCAGTTCTTC.

The chain uses TRBV4-3 and TRBJ2-2; D ambiguous. V lost 2 bases to trimming and J lost 9 bases, with 10 bases between them. Germline V gene lookup returns CDR1 LGHNA and CDR2 YSLEER. The CDR3 contains 13 residues. The CDR3 nucleotides read TGCGCCAGCAGCCAACTCTCTGGGAGGGAGCTGTTTTTT. Its translation: CASSQLSGRELFF.

The chain combines TRBV4-3 with TRBJ2-1, with D maybe TRBD2 (6 bases). Germline lookup yields CDR1 LGHNA and CDR2 YSLEER. The CDR3 covers 12 residues. The V end was cut by 3 bases, the J end by 9 bases, with 9 bases between. CDR3 region: CASSQMGGEQFF. The DNA for the CDR3 is TGCGCCAGCAGCCAGATGGGAGGTGAGCAGTTCTTC.

V is TRBV30 and J is TRBJ2-1; D might be TRBD1 or TRBD2, each matching 5 bases. From germline, CDR1 is GTSNPN and CDR2 SVGIG (reference sequence). V was trimmed by 3 bases and J by 7 bases, leaving 10 bases between them. This CDR3 has 12 amino acids. CDR3 loop: CAWSGDANEQFF. The CDR3 coding sequence is TGTGCCTGGAGCGGGGACGCAAATGAGCAGTTCTTC.

V is TRBV6-6 and J is TRBJ1-2, with TRBD1 matching over 11 bases. Germline assignment: CDR1 MNHNY and CDR2 SVGAGI (reference sequence). The trim removed 4 bases at V and 4 bases at J, leaving 8 bases unmatched. This CDR3 is built from 16 residues. The CDR3 region is CASSFWDRGSLYGYTF. The CDR3 DNA sequence: TGTGCCAGCAGTTTCTGGGACAGGGGGTCACTCTATGGCTACACCTTC.

The chain couples TRBV7-9 to TRBJ2-7, with D unresolved. V was trimmed by 1 base and J by 2 bases, leaving 12 bases between them. The CDR3 has 15 amino acids. Germline lookup yields CDR1 SEHNR and CDR2 FQNEAQ (reference sequence). The CDR3 DNA is TGTGCCAGCAGCTTAGTGGAGACTGGGCCCTACGAGCAGTACTTC. Encoded protein: CASSLVETGPYEQYF. Filled out from reference TRBV7-9 and TRBJ2-7, the complete variable domain reads DTGVSQNPRHKITKRGQNVTFRCDPISEHNRLYWYRQTLGQGPEFLTYFQNEAQLEKSRLLSDRFSAERPKGSFSTLEIQRTEQGDSAMYLCASSLVETGPYEQYFGPGTRLTVT.

J is TRBJ1-2 and V is TRBV30; D is unclear. The CDR3 totals 13 residues. V shed 0 bases and J shed 0 bases, with 5 bases lying between them. Germline CDR1 and CDR2: GTSNPN and SVGIG (reference sequence). CDR3 in DNA: TGTGCCTGGAGTGTTGTTTCTAACTATGGCTACACCTTC. Residues: CAWSVVSNYGYTF.

In this sample, this clone turned up a few times. Other DNA sequences from this sample encode an identical CDR3 as well. The chain joins TRBV30 to TRBJ1-1, with D maybe TRBD1 (5 bases). The V end lost 0 bases, the J end lost 3 bases, and 11 bases lay between the germline ends. This CDR3 comprises 14 residues. Germline V gene sequence: CDR1 GTSNPN, CDR2 SVGIG (reference sequence). CDR3 residues: CAWSVLAGYTEAFF. DNA of the CDR3: TGTGCCTGGAGTGTATTGGCAGGGTACACTGAAGCTTTCTTT. Using reference TRBV30 and TRBJ1-1 for the parts outside the CDR3, the full variable domain is SQTIHQWPATLVQPVGSPLSLECTVEGTSNPNLYWYRQAAGRGLQLLFYSVGIGQISSEVPQNLSASRPQDRQFILSSKKLLLSDSGFYLCAWSVLAGYTEAFFGQGTRLTVV.

This chain uses TRBV6-1 with TRBJ1-3; tentative D call: TRBD1 (5 bases). Germline values: CDR1 MNHNS, CDR2 SASEGT. The V and J ends lost 4 bases and 0 bases respectively, with 13 bases between them. This CDR3 is built from 16 residues. The CDR3 DNA reads as TGTGCCAGCAGTGGGATCGGGGACCCCTCTGGAAACACCATATATTTT. This translates into CASSGIGDPSGNTIYF.

The V and J genes are TRBV28 and TRBJ2-7; D gene uncertain. The germline gives CDR1 MDHEN, CDR2 SYDVKM. This CDR3 comprises 14 residues. With 2 bases removed from V and 0 bases from J, the gap between germline ends came to 8 bases. CDR3 sequence: CASSLLPGSYEQYF. CDR3 sequence (DNA): TGTGCCAGCAGTTTACTGCCGGGCTCCTACGAGCAGTACTTC. The variable domain in full, completed from reference TRBV28 and TRBJ2-7, reads DVKVTQSSRYLVKRTGEKVFLECVQDMDHENMFWYRQDPGLGLRLIYFSYDVKMKEKGDIPEGYSVSREKKERFSLILESASTNQTSMYLCASSLLPGSYEQYFGPGTRLTVT.

The genes are TRBV29-1 and TRBJ2-5; 11 bases are shared with TRBD1. The CDR3 consists of 13 residues. The V and J ends lost 4 bases and 13 bases, in that order; junction bases with no gene match: 11. Germline V lookup: CDR1 SQVTM, CDR2 ANQGSEA. CDR3 sequence reads: CSVVGQGVPPRYF. The CDR3, as DNA: TGCAGCGTTGTGGGACAGGGGGTCCCCCCACGGTACTTC.

The chain joins TRBV5-4 to TRBJ2-4, with 7 bases lining up with TRBD1. J gave up 5 bases and V 3 bases, and 5 bases lay outside the gene matches. Germline V gene data show CDR1 as SGHNT and CDR2 as YYREEE (reference sequence). The CDR3 sequence is 14 residues long. The CDR3: CASSSSTGENIQYF. The CDR3 coding sequence is TGTGCCAGCAGCTCCTCCACAGGGGAAAACATTCAGTACTTC.

In this sample, this clone turned up once. The sample carries other DNA sequences with the same CDR3. The V and J genes are TRBV27 and TRBJ2-1; the D is unclear. This CDR3 is 13 amino acids long. CDR1 and CDR2 (germline): MNHEY, SMNVEV (reference sequence). Trimming cost V 3 bases and J 8 bases, with 11 bases left between them. The chain's CDR3 is CASSFSSGDEQFF. The CDR3 nucleotides read TGTGCCAGCAGTTTCTCCTCTGGGGATGAGCAGTTCTTC.

This rearrangement joins TRBV7-6 to TRBJ1-4; possibly TRBD1 for D (5 bases). CDR3 length: 15 residues. The germline V and J ends were trimmed by 5 bases and 8 bases, with 18 bases remaining between them. The germline V gene has CDR1 SGHVS and CDR2 FNYEAQ. The CDR3 loop reads CASSRGRVQDEKLFF. DNA of the CDR3: TGTGCCAGCAGCCGGGGGAGGGTTCAGGACGAAAAACTGTTTTTT.

The chain links TRBV2 to TRBJ2-1; tentatively, D is TRBD1 (7 bases). From germline, CDR1 is SNHLY and CDR2 FYNNEI. CDR3 length: 17 amino acids. With 1 base removed from V and 1 base from J, the gap between germline ends came to 14 bases. CDR3 loop: CASSEEDAGGSYNEQFF. DNA for the CDR3: TGTGCCAGCAGTGAAGAAGACGCAGGGGGGTCCTACAATGAGCAGTTCTTC.